This T cell receptor beta chain was recorded in a study of T cell responses to AZD1222 COVID-19 vaccine. Here immunoSEQ multiplex PCR was the method, and the copy in TCRdb shows in-frame clones only, minus some. The top ten clones hold about 10% of a sample with 100,000 to 150,000 clones, roughly nine tenths of them seen once. This CDR3 has 15 residues. Germline V gives CDR1 MNHEY, CDR2 SVGAGI. V lost 6 bases, J lost 1 base, and 10 bases lay in between. The clonotype comes from an adult in good health. This material consisted of peripheral blood, taken on day 0 of AZD1222 vaccination. The chain employs TRBV6-5 and TRBJ1-6; D is possibly TRBD1 (5 bases). DNA for the CDR3: TGTGCCAGCAGCGTCGACAGATCCTATAATTCACCCCTCCACTTT. Encoded protein: CASSVDRSYNSPLHF.